Reported below is one TCR beta chain. The germline CDR1 and CDR2 sequences are SNHLY and FYNNEI. This CDR3 spans 13 amino acids. Trimming removed 1 base from V and 7 bases from J, with 5 bases in between. The PCR used 60 Vbeta and 13 Jbeta primers. Some clones are missing from TCRdb's copy, which holds only in-frame ones; the method was immunoSEQ multiplex PCR. Among 150,000 to 200,000 clones, around 77% were seen once, and the ten largest hold about 3.4%. This sample is part of a study of cytomegalovirus exposure and HLA in healthy donors. The source material was PBMCs. This clonotype was sampled from a female donor in good health and CMV-seronegative. The chain joins TRBV2 to TRBJ1-6, with a weak D call TRBD1 (5 bases). The CDR3 DNA reads TGTGCCAGCAGTGAAGAGGGGAATTCACCCCTCCACTTT. This sequence encodes CASSEEGNSPLHF.